This T cell receptor beta chain originates from a study of blood T cell repertoires in COVID-19. On the study more broadly: PBMCs, B-cell-depleted T cells, or T cells provided the cDNA or gDNA that made up the material.

Trimming stripped 1 base from V and 2 bases from J, with 12 bases between. The CDR3 consists of 15 residues. Germline-derived CDR1 and CDR2 are LGHDT and YNNKEL (reference sequence). Source study methods: Reference gene primer amplification gave nucleated cell count estimates. Method: immunoSEQ multiplex PCR; TCRdb's copy keeps in-frame clones and lacks some. V and J calls and clone size follow that table, whereas D and trimming were derived from the DNA. The sample consists of approximately 150,000 clones, roughly 90% of them appearing once. The sample consisted of peripheral blood. This clonotype was sampled from a woman in her forties or fifties with acute or convalescent COVID-19. V is TRBV3-1 (or the pseudogene TRBV3-2) and J is TRBJ2-7; a possible D gene is TRBD1 (6 bases). The DNA for the CDR3 is TGTGCCAGCAGCCAAGCGATACAGGGACCCTACGAGCAGTACTTC. It specifies CASSQAIQGPYEQYF.